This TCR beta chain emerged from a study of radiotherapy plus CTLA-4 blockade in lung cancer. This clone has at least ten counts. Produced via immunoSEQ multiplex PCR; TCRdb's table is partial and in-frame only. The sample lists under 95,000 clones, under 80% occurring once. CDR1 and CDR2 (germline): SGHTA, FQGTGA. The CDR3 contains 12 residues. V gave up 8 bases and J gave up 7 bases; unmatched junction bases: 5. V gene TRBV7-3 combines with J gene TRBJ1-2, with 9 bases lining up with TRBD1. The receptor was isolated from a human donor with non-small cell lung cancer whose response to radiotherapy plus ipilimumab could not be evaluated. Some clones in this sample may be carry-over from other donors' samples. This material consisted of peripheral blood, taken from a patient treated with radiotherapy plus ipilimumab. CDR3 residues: CASADRGRGYTF. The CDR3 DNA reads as TGTGCCAGCGCGGACAGGGGCCGTGGCTACACCTTC. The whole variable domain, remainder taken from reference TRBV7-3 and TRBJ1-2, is GAGVSQTPSNKVTEKGKYVELRCDPISGHTALYWYRQSLGQGPEFLIYFQGTGAADDSGLPNDRFFAVRPEGSVSTLKIQRTERGDSAVYLCASADRGRGYTFGSGTRLTVV.